The rows below give T cell receptor beta chains drawn from one sample of a study of cytomegalovirus exposure and HLA in healthy donors. Produced via immunoSEQ multiplex PCR; TCRdb's table is partial and in-frame only. The sample lists about 190,000 clones, around 81% occurring once. Sequenced sample: PBMCs. The receptor set was obtained from a man younger than 30 in good health and CMV-seronegative. Each CDR3 is given with its conserved first and last residue. The D gene is left open where the match is weak. Size values are once, few and many counts, or a class for expanded clones, and some rows have none.

D gene: NA; J gene: TRBJ2-6; V gene: TRBV4-2; clone size: few; CDR3 protein: CASSQDGGLSGANVLTF; CDR3 DNA: TGTGCCAGCAGCCAAGACGGAGGCCTATCTGGGGCCAACGTCCTGACTTTC
D gene: TRBD1; J gene: TRBJ1-6; V gene: TRBV10-3; clone size: NA; CDR3 protein: CAISEPGTENSPLHF; CDR3 DNA: TGTGCCATCAGTGAGCCCGGGACAGAGAATTCACCCCTCCACTTT
D gene: TRBD1; J gene: TRBJ2-7; V gene: TRBV18; clone size: NA; CDR3 protein: CASSPLRQGSSYEQYF; CDR3 DNA: TGTGCCAGCTCACCACTGAGACAGGGTTCATCCTACGAGCAGTACTTC
D gene: TRBD2; J gene: TRBJ2-1; V gene: TRBV7-7; clone size: NA; CDR3 protein: CASSTRLATESEQFF; CDR3 DNA: TGTGCTAGCAGCACCCGACTAGCGACAGAATCAGAGCAGTTCTTC
D gene: TRBD2; J gene: TRBJ2-1; V gene: TRBV4-3; clone size: NA; CDR3 protein: CASSQGVAGGLNEQFF; CDR3 DNA: TGCGCCAGCAGCCAAGGAGTAGCGGGAGGGCTCAATGAGCAGTTCTTC
D gene: TRBD2; J gene: TRBJ2-7; V gene: TRBV28; clone size: NA; CDR3 protein: CASSLLISRASGMAYEQYF; CDR3 DNA: TGTGCCAGCAGTTTATTAATCAGTAGGGCTAGCGGGATGGCATACGAGCAGTACTTC
D gene: TRBD2; J gene: TRBJ2-5; V gene: TRBV7-9; clone size: NA; CDR3 protein: CASSLVGGLDF; CDR3 DNA: TGTGCCAGCAGCTTAGTGGGGGGGTTGGACTTC
D gene: TRBD1; J gene: TRBJ1-4; V gene: TRBV7-2; clone size: NA; CDR3 protein: CASSSYPGQPTNPFF; CDR3 DNA: TGTGCCAGCAGCTCCTACCCGGGACAGCCTACGAATCCGTTTTTT
D gene: NA; J gene: TRBJ2-3; V gene: TRBV10-3; clone size: once; CDR3 protein: CAISATSITDTQYF; CDR3 DNA: TGTGCCATCAGTGCCACTAGCATTACAGATACGCAGTATTTT
D gene: NA; J gene: TRBJ2-7; V gene: TRBV6-6; clone size: NA; CDR3 protein: CASMVWTASNEQYF; CDR3 DNA: TGTGCCAGCATGGTGTGGACAGCCTCCAACGAGCAGTACTTC
D gene: NA; J gene: TRBJ2-7; V gene: TRBV2; clone size: NA; CDR3 protein: CASGPQARGSYEQYF; CDR3 DNA: TGTGCCAGCGGCCCCCAGGCTAGGGGCTCCTACGAGCAGTACTTC
D gene: NA; J gene: TRBJ2-2; V gene: TRBV4-3; clone size: NA; CDR3 protein: CASRRDYTGELFF; CDR3 DNA: TGCGCCAGCAGGAGAGACTACACCGGGGAGCTGTTTTTT
D gene: TRBD1; J gene: TRBJ1-2; V gene: TRBV9; clone size: NA; CDR3 protein: CASSVGTGNYGYTF; CDR3 DNA: TGTGCCAGCAGCGTAGGGACAGGGAACTATGGCTACACCTTC
D gene: NA; J gene: TRBJ2-7; V gene: TRBV28; clone size: NA; CDR3 protein: CASSLVTSILSYEQYF; CDR3 DNA: TGTGCCAGCAGTTTAGTGACTTCCATTCTCTCCTACGAGCAGTACTTC
D gene: NA; J gene: TRBJ2-7; V gene: TRBV27; clone size: NA; CDR3 protein: CASSRQDSYEQYF; CDR3 DNA: TGTGCCAGCAGTCGACAGGACTCCTACGAGCAGTACTTC
D gene: NA; J gene: TRBJ1-2; V gene: TRBV5-1; clone size: NA; CDR3 protein: CASSQTSGDYGYTF; CDR3 DNA: TGCGCCAGCAGCCAAACGTCAGGTGACTATGGCTACACCTTC
D gene: NA; J gene: TRBJ2-1; V gene: TRBV5-1; clone size: NA; CDR3 protein: CASSLLASNEQFF; CDR3 DNA: TGCGCCAGCAGCTTGCTGGCCTCCAATGAGCAGTTCTTC
D gene: NA; J gene: TRBJ2-3; V gene: TRBV6-1; clone size: NA; CDR3 protein: CAGFVAGRLDTQYF; CDR3 DNA: TGTGCCGGCTTTGTGGCGGGTAGATTAGATACGCAGTATTTT
D gene: NA; J gene: TRBJ2-1; V gene: TRBV11-2; clone size: NA; CDR3 protein: CASSLRVREKNNEQFF; CDR3 DNA: TGTGCCAGCAGCTTACGGGTAAGGGAGAAGAACAATGAGCAGTTCTTC
D gene: NA; J gene: TRBJ2-1; V gene: TRBV27; clone size: NA; CDR3 protein: CASSLSGRQFF; CDR3 DNA: TGTGCCAGCAGTTTATCGGGGAGACAGTTCTTC
D gene: TRBD1; J gene: TRBJ2-5; V gene: TRBV7-2; clone size: NA; CDR3 protein: CASSATGTAQETQYF; CDR3 DNA: TGTGCCAGCAGCGCGACCGGGACAGCCCAAGAGACCCAGTACTTC
D gene: TRBD2; J gene: TRBJ2-1; V gene: TRBV7-8; clone size: NA; CDR3 protein: CASWTTGRALDEQFF; CDR3 DNA: TGTGCCAGCTGGACGACCGGGAGGGCCCTAGATGAGCAGTTCTTC
D gene: NA; J gene: TRBJ1-1; V gene: TRBV28; clone size: NA; CDR3 protein: CASREGLRGRGTEAFF; CDR3 DNA: TGTGCCAGCAGGGAGGGGTTGAGGGGGAGGGGGACTGAAGCTTTCTTT
D gene: TRBD2; J gene: TRBJ2-7; V gene: TRBV14; clone size: once; CDR3 protein: CASSHGTKGLALSYEQYF; CDR3 DNA: TGTGCCAGCAGCCATGGGACTAAAGGCCTGGCGCTCTCCTACGAGCAGTACTTC
D gene: TRBD2; J gene: TRBJ2-1; V gene: TRBV6-4; clone size: NA; CDR3 protein: CASSDPIAGGPNVNEQFF; CDR3 DNA: TGTGCCAGCAGTGACCCGATAGCGGGAGGGCCTAATGTCAATGAGCAGTTCTTC
D gene: NA; J gene: TRBJ2-5; V gene: TRBV27; clone size: NA; CDR3 protein: CASSWFSQETQYF; CDR3 DNA: TGTGCCAGCAGTTGGTTTAGTCAAGAGACCCAGTACTTC
D gene: NA; J gene: TRBJ1-2; V gene: TRBV10-3; clone size: NA; CDR3 protein: CAISENGDYGYTF; CDR3 DNA: TGTGCCATCAGTGAAAATGGAGACTATGGCTACACCTTC
D gene: NA; J gene: TRBJ1-1; V gene: TRBV7-9; clone size: NA; CDR3 protein: CASSPGVSDTEAFF; CDR3 DNA: TGTGCCAGCAGTCCAGGGGTTTCGGACACTGAAGCTTTCTTT
D gene: NA; J gene: TRBJ2-1; V gene: TRBV15; clone size: few; CDR3 protein: CATSRDLADDNEQFF; CDR3 DNA: TGTGCCACCAGCAGAGACCTAGCAGATGATAATGAGCAGTTCTTC